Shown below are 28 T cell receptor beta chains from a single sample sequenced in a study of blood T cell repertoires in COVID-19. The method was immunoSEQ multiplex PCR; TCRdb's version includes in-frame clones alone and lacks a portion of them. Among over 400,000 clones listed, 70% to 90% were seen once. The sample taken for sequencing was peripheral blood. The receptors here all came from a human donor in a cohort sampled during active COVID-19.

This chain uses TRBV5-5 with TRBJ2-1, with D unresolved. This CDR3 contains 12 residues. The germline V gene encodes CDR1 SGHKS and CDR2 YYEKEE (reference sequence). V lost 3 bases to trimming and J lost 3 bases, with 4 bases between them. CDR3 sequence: CASSSRYNEQFF. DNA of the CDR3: TGTGCCAGCAGCTCCCGCTACAATGAGCAGTTCTTC.

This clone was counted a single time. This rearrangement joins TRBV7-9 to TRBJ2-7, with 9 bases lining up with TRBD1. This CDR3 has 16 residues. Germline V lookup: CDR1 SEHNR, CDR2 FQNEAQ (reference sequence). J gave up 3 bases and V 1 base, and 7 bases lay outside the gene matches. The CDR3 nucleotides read TGTGCCAGCAGCTTAGAGTTTGGGACAGGGTTCTACGAGCAGTACTTC. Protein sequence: CASSLEFGTGFYEQYF.

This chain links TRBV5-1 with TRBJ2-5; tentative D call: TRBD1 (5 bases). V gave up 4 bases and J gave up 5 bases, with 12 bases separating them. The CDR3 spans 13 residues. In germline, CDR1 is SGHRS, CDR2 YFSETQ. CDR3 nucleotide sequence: TGCGCCAGCAGCCCCCGACAGAGGGAGACCCAGTACTTC. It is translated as CASSPRQRETQYF.

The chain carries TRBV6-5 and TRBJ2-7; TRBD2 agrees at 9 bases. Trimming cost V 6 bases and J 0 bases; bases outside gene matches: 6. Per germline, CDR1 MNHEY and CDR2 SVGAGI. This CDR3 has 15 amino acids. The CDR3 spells CASSDSGRPSYEQYF. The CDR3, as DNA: TGTGCCAGCAGCGATAGCGGGAGACCCTCCTACGAGCAGTACTTC.

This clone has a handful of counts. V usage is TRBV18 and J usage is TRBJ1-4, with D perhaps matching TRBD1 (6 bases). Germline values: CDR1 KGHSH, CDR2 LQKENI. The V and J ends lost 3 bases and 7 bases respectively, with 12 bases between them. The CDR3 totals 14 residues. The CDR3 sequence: CASSPGLGGEKLFF. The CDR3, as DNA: TGTGCCAGCTCACCGGGCCTAGGGGGTGAAAAACTGTTTTTT.

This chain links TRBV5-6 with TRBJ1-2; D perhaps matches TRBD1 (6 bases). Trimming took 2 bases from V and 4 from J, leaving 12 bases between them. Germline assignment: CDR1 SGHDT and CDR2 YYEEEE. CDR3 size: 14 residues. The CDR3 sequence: CASSFSQGFYGYTF. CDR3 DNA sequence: TGTGCCAGCAGCTTCAGTCAGGGGTTCTATGGCTACACCTTC.

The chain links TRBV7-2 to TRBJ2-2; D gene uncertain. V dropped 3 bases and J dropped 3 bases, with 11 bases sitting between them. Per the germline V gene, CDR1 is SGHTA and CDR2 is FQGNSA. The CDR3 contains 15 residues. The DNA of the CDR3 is TGTGCCAGCAGCTTGTCTAGTGGATACACCGGGGAGCTGTTTTTT. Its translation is CASSLSSGYTGELFF. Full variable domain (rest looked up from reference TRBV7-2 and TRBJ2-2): GAGVSQSPSNKVTEKGKDVELRCDPISGHTALYWYRQSLGQGLEFLIYFQGNSAPDKSGLPSDRFSAERTGGSVSTLTIQRTQQEDSAVYLCASSLSSGYTGELFFGEGSRLTVL.

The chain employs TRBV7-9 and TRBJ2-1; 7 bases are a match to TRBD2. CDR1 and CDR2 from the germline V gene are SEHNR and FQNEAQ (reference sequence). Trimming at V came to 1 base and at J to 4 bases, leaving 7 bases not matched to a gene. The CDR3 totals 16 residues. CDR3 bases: TGTGCCAGCAGCTTAGTGGCGCCTAGCGGTTACAATGAGCAGTTCTTC. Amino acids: CASSLVAPSGYNEQFF.

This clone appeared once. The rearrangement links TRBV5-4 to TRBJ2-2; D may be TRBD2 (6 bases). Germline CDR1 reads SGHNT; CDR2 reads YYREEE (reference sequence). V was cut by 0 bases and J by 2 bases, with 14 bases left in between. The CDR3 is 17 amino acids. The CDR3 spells CASSLVGQGGNTGELFF. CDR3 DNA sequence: TGTGCCAGCAGCTTGGTGGGCCAGGGAGGAAACACCGGGGAGCTGTTTTTT.

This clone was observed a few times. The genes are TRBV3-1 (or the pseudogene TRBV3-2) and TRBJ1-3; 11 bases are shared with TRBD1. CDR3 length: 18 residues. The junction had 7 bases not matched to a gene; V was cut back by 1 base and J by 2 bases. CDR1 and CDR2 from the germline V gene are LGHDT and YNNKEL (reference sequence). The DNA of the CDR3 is TGTGCCAGCAGCCAAGCTGGGACAGGGGGAGCAGCTGGAAACACCATATATTTT. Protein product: CASSQAGTGGAAGNTIYF.

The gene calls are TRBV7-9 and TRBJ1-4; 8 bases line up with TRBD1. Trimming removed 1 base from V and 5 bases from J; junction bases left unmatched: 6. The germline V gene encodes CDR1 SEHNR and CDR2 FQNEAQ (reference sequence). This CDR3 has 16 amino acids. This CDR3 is CASSLGDTGGNEKLFF. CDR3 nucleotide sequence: TGTGCCAGCAGCTTAGGCGACACAGGGGGGAATGAAAAACTGTTTTTT.

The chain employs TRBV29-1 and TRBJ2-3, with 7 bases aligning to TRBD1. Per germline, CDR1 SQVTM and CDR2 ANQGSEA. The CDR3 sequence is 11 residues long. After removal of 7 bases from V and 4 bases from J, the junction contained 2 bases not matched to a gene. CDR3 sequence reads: CSGQGADTQYF. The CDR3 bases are TGCAGCGGCCAGGGGGCAGATACGCAGTATTTT.

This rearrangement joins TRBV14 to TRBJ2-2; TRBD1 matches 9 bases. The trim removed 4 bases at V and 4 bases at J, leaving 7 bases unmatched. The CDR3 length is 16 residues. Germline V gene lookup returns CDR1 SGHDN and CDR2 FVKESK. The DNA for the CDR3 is TGTGCCAGCAGCCGAACAGGGGGCTTAGGCACCGGGGAGCTGTTTTTT. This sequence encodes CASSRTGGLGTGELFF.

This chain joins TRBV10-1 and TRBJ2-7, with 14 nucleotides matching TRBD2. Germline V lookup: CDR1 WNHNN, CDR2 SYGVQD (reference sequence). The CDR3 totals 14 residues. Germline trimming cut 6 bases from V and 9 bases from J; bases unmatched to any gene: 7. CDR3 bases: TGCGCCAGCAGAACGGGACTAGCGGGAGTCGTGCAGTACTTC. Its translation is CASRTGLAGVVQYF.

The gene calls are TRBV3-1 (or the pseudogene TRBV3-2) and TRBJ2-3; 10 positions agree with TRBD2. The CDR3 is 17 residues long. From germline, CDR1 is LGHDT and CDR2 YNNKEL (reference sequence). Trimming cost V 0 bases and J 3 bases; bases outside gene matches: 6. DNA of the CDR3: TGTGCCAGCAGCCAAGATCCTAGCGGGAGCGGGACAGATACGCAGTATTTT. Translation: CASSQDPSGSGTDTQYF.

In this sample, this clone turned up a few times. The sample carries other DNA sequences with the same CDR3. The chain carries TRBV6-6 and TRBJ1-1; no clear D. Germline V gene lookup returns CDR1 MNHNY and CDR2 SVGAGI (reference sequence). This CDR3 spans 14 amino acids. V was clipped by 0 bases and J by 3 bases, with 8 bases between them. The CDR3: CASSYSRVYTEAFF. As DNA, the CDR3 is TGTGCCAGCAGTTACTCTCGGGTGTACACTGAAGCTTTCTTT.

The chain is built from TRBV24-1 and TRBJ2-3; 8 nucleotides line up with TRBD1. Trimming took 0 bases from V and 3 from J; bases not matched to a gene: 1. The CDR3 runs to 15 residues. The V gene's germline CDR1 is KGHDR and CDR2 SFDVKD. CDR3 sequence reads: CATSDLNRGTDTQYF. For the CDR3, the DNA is TGTGCCACCAGTGATTTGAACAGGGGGACAGATACGCAGTATTTT.

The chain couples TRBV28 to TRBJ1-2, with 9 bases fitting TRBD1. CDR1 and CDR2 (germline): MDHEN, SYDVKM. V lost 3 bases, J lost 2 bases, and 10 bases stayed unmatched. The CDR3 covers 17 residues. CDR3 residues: CASSFLGQGKANYGYTF. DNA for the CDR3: TGTGCCAGCAGTTTCTTAGGACAGGGGAAGGCCAACTATGGCTACACCTTC.

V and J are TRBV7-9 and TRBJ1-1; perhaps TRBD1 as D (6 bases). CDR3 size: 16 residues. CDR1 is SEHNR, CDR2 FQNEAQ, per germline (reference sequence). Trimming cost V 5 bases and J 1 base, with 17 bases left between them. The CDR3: CASSAQPDRRNTEAFF. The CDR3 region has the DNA TGTGCCAGCAGCGCACAACCTGACAGGCGGAACACTGAAGCTTTCTTT.

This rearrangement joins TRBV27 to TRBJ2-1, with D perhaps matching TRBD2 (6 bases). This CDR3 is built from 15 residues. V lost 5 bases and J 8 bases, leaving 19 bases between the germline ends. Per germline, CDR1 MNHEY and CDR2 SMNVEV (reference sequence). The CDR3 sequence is CASSPRWEVVDEQFF. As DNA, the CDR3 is TGTGCCAGCAGTCCCCGGTGGGAGGTGGTCGATGAGCAGTTCTTC.

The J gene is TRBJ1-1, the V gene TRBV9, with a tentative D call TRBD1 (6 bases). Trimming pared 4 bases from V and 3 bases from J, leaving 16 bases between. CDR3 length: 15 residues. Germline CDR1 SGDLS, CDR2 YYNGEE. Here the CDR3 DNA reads TGTGCCAGCAGCTCCCGAAATCAGGGGTACACTGAAGCTTTCTTT. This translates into CASSSRNQGYTEAFF. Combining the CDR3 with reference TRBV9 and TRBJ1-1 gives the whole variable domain DSGVTQTPKHLITATGQRVTLRCSPRSGDLSVYWYQQSLDQGLQFLIQYYNGEERAKGNILERFSAQQFPDLHSELNLSSLELGDSALYFCASSSRNQGYTEAFFGQGTRLTVV.

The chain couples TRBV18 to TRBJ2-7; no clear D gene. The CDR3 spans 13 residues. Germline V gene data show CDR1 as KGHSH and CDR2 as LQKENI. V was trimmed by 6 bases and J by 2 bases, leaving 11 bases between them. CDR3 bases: TGTGCCAGCTCGTTGAGCACTACCTACGAGCAGTACTTC. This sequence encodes CASSLSTTYEQYF. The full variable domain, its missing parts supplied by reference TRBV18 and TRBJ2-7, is NAGVMQNPRHLVRRRGQEARLRCSPMKGHSHVYWYRQLPEEGLKFMVYLQKENIIDESGMPKERFSAEFPKEGPSILRIQQVVRGDSAAYFCASSLSTTYEQYFGPGTRLTVT.

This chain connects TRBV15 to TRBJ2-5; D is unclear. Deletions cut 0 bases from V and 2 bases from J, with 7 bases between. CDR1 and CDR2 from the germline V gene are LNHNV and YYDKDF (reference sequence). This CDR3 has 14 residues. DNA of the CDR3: TGTGCCACCAGCAGAGAGGCTGCTCAAGAGACCCAGTACTTC. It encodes CATSREAAQETQYF.

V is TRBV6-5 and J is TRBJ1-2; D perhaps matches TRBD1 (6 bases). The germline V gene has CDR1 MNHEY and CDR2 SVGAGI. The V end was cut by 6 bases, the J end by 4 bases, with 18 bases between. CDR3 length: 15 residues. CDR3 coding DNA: TGTGCCAGCAGCCGAGGGGGGAGGGAGCTCTATGGCTACACCTTC. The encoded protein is CASSRGGRELYGYTF.

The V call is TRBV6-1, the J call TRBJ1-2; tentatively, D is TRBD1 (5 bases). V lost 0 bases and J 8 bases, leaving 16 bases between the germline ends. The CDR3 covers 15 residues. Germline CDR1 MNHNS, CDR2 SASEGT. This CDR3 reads CASSEAGRGLAGYTF. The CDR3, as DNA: TGTGCCAGCAGTGAAGCGGGAAGGGGCCTCGCCGGCTACACCTTC.

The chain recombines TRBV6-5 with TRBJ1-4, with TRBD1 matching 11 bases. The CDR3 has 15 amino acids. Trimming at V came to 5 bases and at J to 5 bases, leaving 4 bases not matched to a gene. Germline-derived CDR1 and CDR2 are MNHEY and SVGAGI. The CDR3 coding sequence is TGTGCCAGCAGTCAAAGGGACAGGGGGAATGAAAAACTGTTTTTT. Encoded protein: CASSQRDRGNEKLFF.

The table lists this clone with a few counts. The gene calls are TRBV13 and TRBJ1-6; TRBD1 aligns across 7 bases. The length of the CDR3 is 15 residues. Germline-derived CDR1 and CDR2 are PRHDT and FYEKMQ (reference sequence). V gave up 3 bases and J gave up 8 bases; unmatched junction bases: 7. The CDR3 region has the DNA TGTGCCAGCAGCTTGCCCGGGCAGGGGGATTCACCCCTCCACTTT. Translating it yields CASSLPGQGDSPLHF. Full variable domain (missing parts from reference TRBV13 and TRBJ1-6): AAGVIQSPRHLIKEKRETATLKCYPIPRHDTVYWYQQGPGQDPQFLISFYEKMQSDKGSIPDRFSAQQFSDYHSELNMSSLELGDSALYFCASSLPGQGDSPLHFGNGTRLTVT.

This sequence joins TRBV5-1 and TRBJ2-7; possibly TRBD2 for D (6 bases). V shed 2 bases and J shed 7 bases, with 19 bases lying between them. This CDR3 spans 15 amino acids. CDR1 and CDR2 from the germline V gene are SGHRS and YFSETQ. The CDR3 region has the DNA TGCGCCAGCAGCTTACACGGCGGGGAAGTGAGGGAGCAGTACTTC. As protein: CASSLHGGEVREQYF. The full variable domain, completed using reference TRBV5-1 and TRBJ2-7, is KAGVTQTPRYLIKTRGQQVTLSCSPISGHRSVSWYQQTPGQGLQFLFEYFSETQRNKGNFPGRFSGRQFSNSRSEMNVSTLELGDSALYLCASSLHGGEVREQYFGPGTRLTVT.